This T cell receptor beta chain was sequenced during a study of CD8 T cells in ankylosing spondylitis. Study results and caveats: A number of the motif variants had already been described in reactive arthritis synovial fluid and blood. Within matched ankylosing spondylitis synovial fluid, disease-linked clones were reportedly significantly enriched. In ankylosing spondylitis blood, a motif of seven or eight highly homologous TCR beta variants appeared characteristic.

Library preparation for TCR beta used quantitative 5'-RACE with molecular barcodes. MiXCR, run by TCRdb on the 5' RACE reads, gives a single entry per CDR3 protein. The sample consists of 150,000 to 200,000 distinct CDR3 sequences, about 20% of them appearing once. The table lists this clonotype with many counts. Its antigen remains unidentified. The germline gives CDR1 LGHDT, CDR2 YNNKEL (reference sequence). CDR3 length equals 14 residues. Trimming at V came to 1 base and at J to 4 bases, leaving 0 bases not matched to a gene. The source of this sequence is a male donor between 10 and 30 years old with ankylosing spondylitis or in good health (not recorded which). The rearrangement uses TRBV3-1 and TRBJ1-2; 10 positions agree with TRBD1. The specimen sequenced was blood, either unsorted or a sorted T cell fraction (not recorded which). This chain's CDR3 is CASSQGTGGYGYTF. CDR3 DNA sequence: TGTGCCAGCAGCCAAGGGACAGGGGGCTATGGCTACACCTTC.